The 11 T cell receptor beta chains given below trace back to one sample, sequenced in a study of shared T cell receptors in the human thymus. Measured with immunoSEQ multiplex PCR; TCRdb has only the in-frame clones, and not every one. This table has 500,000 to 550,000 clones, approximately 80% appearing once. This same sample was also part of a study on human thymus T cells.

Sequencing was carried out using thymocytes. The receptors stem from a boy less than two years old with a congenital heart defect.

This clone came up a few times. The V and J genes are TRBV6-6 and TRBJ1-1; 8 bases align to TRBD1. The CDR3 is 12 amino acids. V trimming: 6 bases; J trimming: 5 bases; junction bases outside the gene matches: 2. Germline values: CDR1 MNHNY, CDR2 SVGAGI (reference sequence). CDR3 coding DNA: TGTGCCAGCAGGACAGGGGATACTGAAGCTTTCTTT. This encodes CASRTGDTEAFF.

This chain connects TRBV7-3 to TRBJ2-5, with 11 bases that match TRBD2. The CDR3 contains 15 residues. Germline V gene lookup returns CDR1 SGHTA and CDR2 FQGTGA. The V segment lost 4 bases and the J segment 4 bases; nucleotides outside the gene matches: 5. CDR3 loop: CASSSTSGKPETQYF. The DNA of the CDR3 is TGTGCCAGCAGCTCGACTAGCGGGAAGCCAGAGACCCAGTACTTC. Looking up the rest from reference TRBV7-3 and TRBJ2-5 gives the full variable domain: GAGVSQTPSNKVTEKGKYVELRCDPISGHTALYWYRQSLGQGPEFLIYFQGTGAADDSGLPNDRFFAVRPEGSVSTLKIQRTERGDSAVYLCASSSTSGKPETQYFGPGTRLLVL.

The sample holds a few counts of this clone. The chain uses TRBV25-1 and TRBJ2-7; tentative D call: TRBD2 (6 bases). Germline V gene data show CDR1 as MGHDK and CDR2 as SYGVNS. Trimming stripped 0 bases from V and 4 bases from J, with 13 bases between. The CDR3 runs to 15 residues. The chain's CDR3 is CASSEYWGGRYEQYF. The CDR3 DNA reads TGTGCCAGCAGTGAATACTGGGGTGGGAGGTACGAGCAGTACTTC.

V usage is TRBV15 and J usage is TRBJ2-7, with 8 bases lining up with TRBD2. The V and J ends lost 7 bases and 1 base, in that order; junction bases with no gene match: 12. CDR1 and CDR2 from the germline V gene are LNHNV and YYDKDF (reference sequence). This CDR3 is built from 16 residues. DNA of the CDR3: TGTGCCACCACGCAAAGGACCGGGAGGGCATCCTACGAGCAGTACTTC. Its translation: CATTQRTGRASYEQYF. Full variable domain (remainder filled in from reference TRBV15 and TRBJ2-7): DAMVIQNPRYQVTQFGKPVTLSCSQTLNHNVMYWYQQKSSQAPKLLFHYYDKDFNNEADTPDNFQSRRPNTSFCFLDIRSPGLGDTAMYLCATTQRTGRASYEQYFGPGTRLTVT.

This rearrangement joins TRBV30 to TRBJ1-5; 7 nucleotides align to TRBD1. This CDR3 comprises 17 residues. Germline values: CDR1 GTSNPN, CDR2 SVGIG (reference sequence). V shed 2 bases and J 1 base; nucleotides not matched to a gene: 11. This CDR3 is CAWSNNSGTESNQPQHF. The CDR3 nucleotides are TGTGCCTGGAGTAACAATTCCGGGACAGAAAGCAATCAGCCCCAGCATTTT.

This clone was seen more than once but under ten times. The V gene is TRBV19, the J gene TRBJ2-6; 11 nucleotides agree with TRBD1. CDR1 is LNHDA, CDR2 SQIVND, per germline (reference sequence). This CDR3 is built from 14 residues. The CDR3: CAGTGGPGANVLTF. For the CDR3, the DNA is TGTGCAGGGACAGGGGGACCTGGGGCCAACGTCCTGACTTTC.

The chain combines TRBV7-2 with TRBJ2-5, with a tentative D call TRBD2 (6 bases). V lost 1 base, J lost 0 bases, and 12 bases lay in between. Germline V lookup: CDR1 SGHTA, CDR2 FQGNSA. This CDR3 spans 16 amino acids. For the CDR3, the DNA is TGTGCCAGCAGCTTAGTTAGCGGAAAATACCAAGAGACCCAGTACTTC. As protein: CASSLVSGKYQETQYF.

The V and J genes are TRBV29-1 and TRBJ2-7; tentatively, D is TRBD2 (5 bases). This CDR3 is 10 amino acids long. Germline loops: CDR1 SQVTM, CDR2 ANQGSEA. V lost 4 bases and J lost 5, with 6 bases in between. As DNA, the CDR3 is TGCAGCGTTGTCGGGAACGAGCAGTACTTC. Translating gives CSVVGNEQYF.

The genes are TRBV5-1 and TRBJ2-1; no clear D. V was shortened by 4 bases and J by 8 bases, with 16 bases between the two germline ends. The germline V gene has CDR1 SGHRS and CDR2 YFSETQ. This CDR3 spans 14 amino acids. The CDR3 bases are TGCGCCAGCAGCCAGGAAGGAACAATCTATGAGCAGTTCTTC. Protein product: CASSQEGTIYEQFF.

The rearrangement uses TRBV7-2 and TRBJ2-7, with D perhaps matching TRBD2 (5 bases). Deletions cut 6 bases from V and 2 bases from J, with 14 bases between. CDR1 is SGHTA, CDR2 FQGNSA, per germline. The CDR3 consists of 14 residues. CDR3 in amino acids: CASRPSGQPYEQYF. In nucleotides, the CDR3 is TGTGCCAGCAGGCCGAGCGGTCAGCCCTACGAGCAGTACTTC.

This sequence joins TRBV5-1 and TRBJ1-1; D is unclear. Trimming cost V 0 bases and J 10 bases, with 16 bases left between them. The germline gives CDR1 SGHRS, CDR2 YFSETQ. CDR3 length: 14 residues. Written as DNA, the CDR3 is TGCGCCAGCAGCTTGGGACCCCTGGCTTCAGGAGCTTTCTTT. As protein: CASSLGPLASGAFF.